A selection of T cell receptor beta chains follows, all from one sample in a study of cytomegalovirus exposure and HLA in healthy donors. TCRdb's table, derived via immunoSEQ multiplex PCR, lists solely in-frame clones and lacks some. The sample shows 100,000 to 150,000 clones, roughly 8.3% of them seen only once. The material sequenced was PBMCs. Source of these receptors: a man aged 40-49 years in good health and CMV-seronegative. Each CDR3 is given with its conserved first and last residue. The order of the fields is J gene, D gene, clone size, V gene, CDR3 protein, CDR3 DNA. D genes are given only for firm matches. Size is stated for part of the rows, as once, few or many counts, or as a class when the clone is expanded.

j_gene: TRBJ2-7; d_gene: TRBD2; abundance: few; v_gene: TRBV5-4; CDR3aa: CASSLGGGDPHEQYF; CDR3nt: TGTGCCAGCAGCTTGGGTGGGGGGGATCCCCACGAGCAGTACTTC
j_gene: TRBJ2-7; d_gene: TRBD1; abundance: NA; v_gene: TRBV6-6; CDR3aa: CASSFSQGTVHYEQYF; CDR3nt: TGTGCCAGCAGTTTTTCCCAAGGGACAGTCCACTACGAGCAGTACTTC
j_gene: TRBJ1-1; d_gene: NA; abundance: NA; v_gene: TRBV28; CDR3aa: CASSVAGTPEAFF; CDR3nt: TGTGCCAGCAGTGTAGCCGGGACACCGGAAGCTTTCTTT
j_gene: TRBJ2-2; d_gene: NA; abundance: NA; v_gene: TRBV2; CDR3aa: CATRTGQNTGELFF; CDR3nt: TGTGCCACTAGAACAGGGCAGAACACCGGGGAGCTGTTTTTT
j_gene: TRBJ1-5; d_gene: TRBD1; abundance: NA; v_gene: TRBV18; CDR3aa: CASSPSGTGNQPQHF; CDR3nt: TGTGCCAGCTCACCGTCTGGGACAGGGAATCAGCCCCAGCATTTT
j_gene: TRBJ2-4; d_gene: NA; abundance: NA; v_gene: TRBV4-3; CDR3aa: CASSQGQQDIQYF; CDR3nt: TGCGCCAGCAGCCAAGGTCAGCAGGACATTCAGTACTTC
j_gene: TRBJ1-2; d_gene: NA; abundance: NA; v_gene: TRBV7-8; CDR3aa: CASSLVEGVRRSGYTF; CDR3nt: TGTGCCAGCAGCTTAGTGGAAGGAGTTCGGAGATCGGGCTACACCTTC
j_gene: TRBJ2-1; d_gene: TRBD2; abundance: NA; v_gene: TRBV5-1; CDR3aa: CASSLLAGLENEQFF; CDR3nt: TGCGCCAGCAGCTTGTTAGCGGGGTTGGAGAATGAGCAGTTCTTC
j_gene: TRBJ1-1; d_gene: NA; abundance: NA; v_gene: TRBV28; CDR3aa: CASSPGVEAGYTEAFF; CDR3nt: TGTGCCAGCAGTCCCGGGGTCGAAGCGGGGTACACTGAAGCTTTCTTT
j_gene: TRBJ2-2; d_gene: NA; abundance: NA; v_gene: TRBV13; CDR3aa: CASSRRQGYTGELFF; CDR3nt: TGTGCCAGCAGCCGCCGTCAGGGGTACACCGGGGAGCTGTTTTTT
j_gene: TRBJ2-7; d_gene: TRBD1; abundance: few; v_gene: TRBV11-2; CDR3aa: CASSSDRGYEQYF; CDR3nt: TGTGCCAGCAGCTCGGACAGGGGCTACGAGCAGTACTTC
j_gene: TRBJ2-1; d_gene: NA; abundance: few; v_gene: TRBV5-8; CDR3aa: CASSTRGYNEQFF; CDR3nt: TGTGCCAGCAGCACCAGGGGCTACAATGAGCAGTTCTTC
j_gene: TRBJ1-1; d_gene: NA; abundance: NA; v_gene: TRBV6-5; CDR3aa: CASSSRVGEAFF; CDR3nt: TGTGCCAGCAGTTCCAGGGTGGGTGAAGCTTTCTTT
j_gene: TRBJ1-2; d_gene: TRBD1; abundance: few; v_gene: TRBV18; CDR3aa: CASSPADRAFYGYTF; CDR3nt: TGTGCCAGCTCGCCCGCTGACAGGGCGTTCTATGGCTACACCTTC
j_gene: TRBJ1-5; d_gene: NA; abundance: few; v_gene: TRBV19; CDR3aa: CASSTAGDQPQHF; CDR3nt: TGTGCCAGTAGTACGGCAGGGGATCAGCCCCAGCATTTT
j_gene: TRBJ2-3; d_gene: TRBD2; abundance: NA; v_gene: TRBV6-4; CDR3aa: CASSGGGATDTQYF; CDR3nt: TGTGCCAGCAGTGGCGGGGGGGCCACAGATACGCAGTATTTT
j_gene: TRBJ2-2; d_gene: TRBD2; abundance: NA; v_gene: TRBV7-9; CDR3aa: CASIGTSFTGELFF; CDR3nt: TGTGCCAGCATCGGGACTAGCTTTACCGGGGAGCTGTTTTTT
j_gene: TRBJ2-5; d_gene: TRBD1; abundance: NA; v_gene: TRBV6-6; CDR3aa: CASRPTGGMETQYF; CDR3nt: TGTGCCAGCAGACCGACAGGGGGCATGGAGACCCAGTACTTC
j_gene: TRBJ2-4; d_gene: TRBD2; abundance: few; v_gene: TRBV4-2; CDR3aa: CASSPLAEVAKNIQYF; CDR3nt: TGTGCCAGCAGCCCCCTAGCGGAAGTAGCCAAAAACATTCAGTACTTC
j_gene: TRBJ1-2; d_gene: NA; abundance: NA; v_gene: TRBV5-6; CDR3aa: CASSLQGPARGYTF; CDR3nt: TGTGCCAGCAGCTTGCAGGGGCCCGCTAGAGGCTACACCTTC
j_gene: TRBJ2-7; d_gene: TRBD1; abundance: NA; v_gene: TRBV4-2; CDR3aa: CASSQDRGKNEQYF; CDR3nt: TGTGCCAGCAGCCAAGACAGGGGGAAGAACGAGCAGTACTTC
j_gene: TRBJ1-6; d_gene: NA; abundance: NA; v_gene: TRBV2; CDR3aa: CASSDRARGGNSPLHF; CDR3nt: TGTGCCAGCAGTGACAGGGCTAGGGGAGGGAATTCACCCCTCCACTTT
j_gene: TRBJ2-1; d_gene: TRBD2; abundance: few; v_gene: TRBV5-1; CDR3aa: CASSSGTSGAYNEQFF; CDR3nt: TGCGCCAGCAGCTCGGGGACTAGCGGGGCTTACAATGAGCAGTTCTTC
j_gene: TRBJ2-1; d_gene: NA; abundance: NA; v_gene: TRBV2; CDR3aa: CASSEARRGAYNEQFF; CDR3nt: TGTGCCAGCAGTGAAGCGCGGCGGGGTGCCTACAATGAGCAGTTCTTC
j_gene: TRBJ2-7; d_gene: TRBD1; abundance: NA; v_gene: TRBV5-6; CDR3aa: CASSLVGQGSEQYF; CDR3nt: TGTGCCAGCAGCTTGGTTGGACAGGGGTCCGAGCAGTACTTC
j_gene: TRBJ1-2; d_gene: NA; abundance: few; v_gene: TRBV7-8; CDR3aa: CASSPGGRIYGYTF; CDR3nt: TGTGCCAGCAGCCCCGGAGGGAGGATCTATGGCTACACCTTC
j_gene: TRBJ2-3; d_gene: TRBD1; abundance: few; v_gene: TRBV19; CDR3aa: CASSIQGAGDTQYF; CDR3nt: TGTGCCAGTAGTATCCAGGGGGCAGGGGATACGCAGTATTTT
j_gene: TRBJ1-1; d_gene: NA; abundance: NA; v_gene: TRBV4-1; CDR3aa: CASSQDMNTEAFF; CDR3nt: TGCGCCAGCAGCCAAGATATGAACACTGAAGCTTTCTTT
j_gene: TRBJ2-3; d_gene: NA; abundance: NA; v_gene: TRBV27; CDR3aa: CASREQVSTDTQYF; CDR3nt: TGTGCCAGCAGGGAACAGGTTTCCACAGATACGCAGTATTTT
j_gene: TRBJ1-1; d_gene: NA; abundance: NA; v_gene: TRBV7-6; CDR3aa: CASSLRADNTEAFF; CDR3nt: TGTGCCAGCAGCTTACGCGCGGATAACACTGAAGCTTTCTTT
j_gene: TRBJ1-6; d_gene: TRBD1; abundance: few; v_gene: TRBV2; CDR3aa: CASSRDRGLIGGSPLHF; CDR3nt: TGTGCCAGCAGCCGGGACAGGGGGCTTATAGGTGGTTCACCCCTCCACTTT
j_gene: TRBJ1-4; d_gene: NA; abundance: NA; v_gene: TRBV5-4; CDR3aa: CASSSSQSATNEKLFF; CDR3nt: TGTGCCAGCAGCTCCTCCCAGTCTGCAACTAATGAAAAACTGTTTTTT
j_gene: TRBJ1-2; d_gene: NA; abundance: NA; v_gene: TRBV18; CDR3aa: CASSPVSEYYGYTF; CDR3nt: TGTGCCAGCTCACCGGTTAGTGAGTATTATGGCTACACCTTC
j_gene: TRBJ2-5; d_gene: TRBD1; abundance: few; v_gene: TRBV5-1; CDR3aa: CASRYDRAQETQYF; CDR3nt: TGCGCCAGCAGGTATGACAGGGCCCAAGAGACCCAGTACTTC
j_gene: TRBJ1-6; d_gene: NA; abundance: few; v_gene: TRBV27; CDR3aa: CASSPQGGSGSPLHF; CDR3nt: TGTGCCAGCAGTCCGCAGGGAGGGTCGGGTTCACCCCTCCACTTT
j_gene: TRBJ1-1; d_gene: NA; abundance: NA; v_gene: TRBV5-1; CDR3aa: CASSLDGYMNTEAFF; CDR3nt: TGCGCCAGCAGCTTGGATGGTTACATGAACACTGAAGCTTTCTTT
j_gene: TRBJ2-5; d_gene: NA; abundance: few; v_gene: TRBV6-5; CDR3aa: CASSHPVTGEQYF; CDR3nt: TGTGCCAGCAGCCACCCGGTCACAGGTGAGCAGTACTTC
j_gene: TRBJ2-5; d_gene: TRBD2; abundance: NA; v_gene: TRBV7-2; CDR3aa: CASSFLAGEEETQYF; CDR3nt: TGTGCCAGCAGCTTTCTAGCGGGGGAGGAGGAGACCCAGTACTTC
j_gene: TRBJ1-1; d_gene: NA; abundance: few; v_gene: TRBV5-4; CDR3aa: CASTPLPEGAVAGAFF; CDR3nt: TGTGCCAGCACCCCCCTGCCTGAAGGGGCTGTTGCTGGAGCTTTCTTT
j_gene: TRBJ2-3; d_gene: TRBD1; abundance: few; v_gene: TRBV25-1; CDR3aa: CASRGQASSTDTQYF; CDR3nt: TGTGCCAGCAGGGGACAGGCCTCTAGCACAGATACGCAGTATTTT
j_gene: TRBJ1-2; d_gene: NA; abundance: NA; v_gene: TRBV7-9; CDR3aa: CASSRSGTNYGYTF; CDR3nt: TGTGCCAGCAGCCGCTCCGGGACTAACTATGGCTACACCTTC
j_gene: TRBJ1-1; d_gene: NA; abundance: NA; v_gene: TRBV14; CDR3aa: CASSQSPPVTEAFF; CDR3nt: TGTGCCAGCAGCCAAAGTCCCCCGGTCACTGAAGCTTTCTTT
j_gene: TRBJ2-1; d_gene: NA; abundance: NA; v_gene: TRBV5-5; CDR3aa: CASSEATDYNEQFF; CDR3nt: TGTGCCAGCAGCGAGGCGACAGACTACAATGAGCAGTTCTTC
j_gene: TRBJ2-2; d_gene: NA; abundance: few; v_gene: TRBV2; CDR3aa: CASSEARNTGELFF; CDR3nt: TGTGCCAGCAGTGAAGCGAGGAACACCGGGGAGCTGTTTTTT
j_gene: TRBJ1-2; d_gene: NA; abundance: few; v_gene: TRBV5-6; CDR3aa: CASSPRGSQALFYGYTF; CDR3nt: TGTGCCAGCAGCCCACGGGGTTCGCAGGCACTTTTCTATGGCTACACCTTC
j_gene: TRBJ1-1; d_gene: NA; abundance: NA; v_gene: TRBV6-1; CDR3aa: CASSGDTGINTEAFF; CDR3nt: TGTGCCAGCAGTGGCGACACAGGGATCAACACTGAAGCTTTCTTT
j_gene: TRBJ2-1; d_gene: TRBD1; abundance: NA; v_gene: TRBV14; CDR3aa: CASSQTGAILNEQFF; CDR3nt: TGTGCCAGCAGCCAAACAGGGGCAATCTTGAATGAGCAGTTCTTC
j_gene: TRBJ2-7; d_gene: TRBD1; abundance: NA; v_gene: TRBV30; CDR3aa: CAWSARQGSGEQYF; CDR3nt: TGTGCCTGGAGTGCCCGACAGGGATCGGGCGAGCAGTACTTC
j_gene: TRBJ2-5; d_gene: NA; abundance: few; v_gene: TRBV5-1; CDR3aa: CASSFPEETQYF; CDR3nt: TGCGCCAGCAGCTTCCCGGAAGAGACCCAGTACTTC
j_gene: TRBJ1-2; d_gene: NA; abundance: NA; v_gene: TRBV30; CDR3aa: CAWSVGQGSYTF; CDR3nt: TGTGCCTGGAGTGTAGGGCAGGGAAGCTACACCTTC
j_gene: TRBJ1-3; d_gene: NA; abundance: NA; v_gene: TRBV5-8; CDR3aa: CASSLSAGRNTIYF; CDR3nt: TGTGCCAGCAGCTTGTCGGCAGGTCGAAACACCATATATTTT
j_gene: TRBJ1-1; d_gene: NA; abundance: NA; v_gene: TRBV19; CDR3aa: CASSSVRGNTEAFF; CDR3nt: TGTGCCAGTAGTTCTGTTAGGGGGAACACTGAAGCTTTCTTT
j_gene: TRBJ2-7; d_gene: TRBD2; abundance: NA; v_gene: TRBV6-1; CDR3aa: CASSLGGGSYEQYF; CDR3nt: TGTGCCAGCAGTCTCGGCGGGGGCTCCTACGAGCAGTACTTC
j_gene: TRBJ1-5; d_gene: TRBD1; abundance: NA; v_gene: TRBV6-6; CDR3aa: CASSLQGDEYQPQHF; CDR3nt: TGTGCCAGCAGTCTTCAGGGGGATGAGTATCAGCCCCAGCATTTT
j_gene: TRBJ2-1; d_gene: NA; abundance: NA; v_gene: TRBV15; CDR3aa: CATSRDFRSGVCFVEQFF; CDR3nt: TGTGCCACCAGCAGAGATTTCCGGTCAGGGGTCTGTTTCGTCGAGCAGTTCTTC